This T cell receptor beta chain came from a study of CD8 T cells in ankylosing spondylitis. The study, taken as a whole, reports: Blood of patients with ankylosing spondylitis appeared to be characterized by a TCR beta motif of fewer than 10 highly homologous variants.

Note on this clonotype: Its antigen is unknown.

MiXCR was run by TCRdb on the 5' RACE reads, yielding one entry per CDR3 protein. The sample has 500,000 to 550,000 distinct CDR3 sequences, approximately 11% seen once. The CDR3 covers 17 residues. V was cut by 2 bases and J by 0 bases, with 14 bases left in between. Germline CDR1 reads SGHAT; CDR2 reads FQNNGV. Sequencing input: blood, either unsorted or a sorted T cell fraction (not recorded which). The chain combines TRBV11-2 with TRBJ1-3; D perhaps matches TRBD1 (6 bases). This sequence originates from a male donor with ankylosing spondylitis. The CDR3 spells CASSLNRVGGSGNTIYF. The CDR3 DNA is TGTGCCAGCAGCTTAAATCGTGTAGGGGGCTCTGGAAACACCATATATTTT.